The clone carrying this T cell receptor beta chain was picked up a small number of times. The CDR3 spans 15 residues. Germline V gene sequence: CDR1 MNHNS, CDR2 SASEGT. Unmatched junction bases numbered 8, after V lost 6 bases and J lost 2 bases. This record comes from a study of T cells in Graves' hyperthyroidism and ophthalmopathy. Amplified TCR beta CDR3 regions derived from RNA transcripts. The TCR CDR3 was amplified in a first-round RT-PCR using the HTBI primer set. TCRdb ran MiXCR on the multiplex PCR reads and lists one entry per CDR3 protein. Found here are 450,000 to 500,000 distinct CDR3 sequences, about 22% of them singletons; the top ten hold 45% to 50%.

This chain links TRBV6-1 with TRBJ2-7; TRBD1 matches at 9 bases. Sequenced material: blood. This receptor was taken from a woman aged 70-85 years with Graves' ophthalmopathy. CDR3 residues: CASRPWDRAPYEQYF. In DNA, the CDR3 is TGTGCCAGCAGACCATGGGACAGGGCACCCTACGAGCAGTACTTC.